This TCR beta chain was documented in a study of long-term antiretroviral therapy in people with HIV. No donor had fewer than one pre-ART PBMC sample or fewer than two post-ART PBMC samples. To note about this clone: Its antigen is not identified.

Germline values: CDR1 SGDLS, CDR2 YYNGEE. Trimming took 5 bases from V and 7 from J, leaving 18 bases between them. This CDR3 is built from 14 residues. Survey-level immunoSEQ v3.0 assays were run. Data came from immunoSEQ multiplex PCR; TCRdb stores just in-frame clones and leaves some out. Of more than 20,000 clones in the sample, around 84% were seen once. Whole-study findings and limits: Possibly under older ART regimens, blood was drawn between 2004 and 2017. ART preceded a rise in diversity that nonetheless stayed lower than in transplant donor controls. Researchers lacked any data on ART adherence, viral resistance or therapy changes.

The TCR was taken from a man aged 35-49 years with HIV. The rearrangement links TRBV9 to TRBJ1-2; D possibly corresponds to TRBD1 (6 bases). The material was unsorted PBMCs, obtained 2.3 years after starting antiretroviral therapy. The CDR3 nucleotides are TGTGCCAGCAGTGTCGGGACACCCGGGGGTGGCTACACCTTC. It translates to CASSVGTPGGGYTF.